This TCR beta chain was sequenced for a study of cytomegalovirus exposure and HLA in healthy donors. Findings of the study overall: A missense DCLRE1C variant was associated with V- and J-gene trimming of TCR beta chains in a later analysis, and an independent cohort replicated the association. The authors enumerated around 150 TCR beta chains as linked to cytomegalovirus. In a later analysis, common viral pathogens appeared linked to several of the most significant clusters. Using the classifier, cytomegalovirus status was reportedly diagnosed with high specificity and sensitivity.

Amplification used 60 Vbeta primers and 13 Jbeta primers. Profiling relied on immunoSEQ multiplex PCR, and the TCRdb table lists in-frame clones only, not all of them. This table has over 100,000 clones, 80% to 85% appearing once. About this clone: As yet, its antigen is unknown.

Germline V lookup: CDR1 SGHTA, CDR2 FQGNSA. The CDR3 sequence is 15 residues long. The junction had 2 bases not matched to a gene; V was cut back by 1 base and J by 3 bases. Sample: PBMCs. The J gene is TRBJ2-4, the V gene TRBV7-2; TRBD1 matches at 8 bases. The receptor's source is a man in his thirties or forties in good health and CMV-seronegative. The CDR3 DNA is TGTGCCAGCAGCTTAGGTGGGACAGGCAAAAACATTCAGTACTTC. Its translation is CASSLGGTGKNIQYF.